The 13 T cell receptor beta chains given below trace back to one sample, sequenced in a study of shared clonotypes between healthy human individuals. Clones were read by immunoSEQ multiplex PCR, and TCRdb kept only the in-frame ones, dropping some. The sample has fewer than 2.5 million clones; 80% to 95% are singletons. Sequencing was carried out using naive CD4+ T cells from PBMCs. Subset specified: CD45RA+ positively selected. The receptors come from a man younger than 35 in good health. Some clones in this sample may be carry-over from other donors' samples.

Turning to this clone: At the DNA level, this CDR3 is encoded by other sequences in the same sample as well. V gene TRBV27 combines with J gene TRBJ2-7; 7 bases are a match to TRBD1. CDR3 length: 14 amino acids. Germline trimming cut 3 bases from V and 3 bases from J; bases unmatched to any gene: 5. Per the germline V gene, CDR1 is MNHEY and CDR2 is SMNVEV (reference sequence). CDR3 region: CASSFRDRDYEQYF. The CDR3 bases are TGTGCCAGCAGTTTCCGAGACAGGGACTACGAGCAGTACTTC.

The CDR3 bases are TGCGCCAGCAGCTTGACGGCAGGGGGTTACTACACTGAAGCTTTCTTT. Translated: CASSLTAGGYYTEAFF. The chain couples TRBV5-1 to TRBJ1-1, with 7 bases that match TRBD1. The junction had 9 bases not matched to a gene; V was cut back by 1 base and J by 3 bases. Germline CDR1 is SGHRS and CDR2 is YFSETQ. The CDR3 sequence is 16 residues long.

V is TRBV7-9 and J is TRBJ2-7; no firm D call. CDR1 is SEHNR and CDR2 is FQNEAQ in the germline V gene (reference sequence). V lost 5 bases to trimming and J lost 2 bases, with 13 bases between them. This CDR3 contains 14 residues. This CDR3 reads CASSPTLTTYEQYF. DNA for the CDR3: TGTGCCAGCAGCCCAACGTTGACCACCTACGAGCAGTACTTC.

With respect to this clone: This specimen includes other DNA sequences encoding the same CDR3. Here the CDR3 reads CASSLLLGGTDTQYF. CDR3 nucleotides: TGTGCCAGCAGCTTATTACTTGGGGGCACAGATACGCAGTATTTT. The J gene is TRBJ2-3, the V gene TRBV7-8; no clear D gene. The CDR3 sequence is 15 residues long. With 2 bases removed from V and 1 base from J, the gap between germline ends came to 10 bases. CDR1 and CDR2 (germline): SGHVS, FQNEAQ.

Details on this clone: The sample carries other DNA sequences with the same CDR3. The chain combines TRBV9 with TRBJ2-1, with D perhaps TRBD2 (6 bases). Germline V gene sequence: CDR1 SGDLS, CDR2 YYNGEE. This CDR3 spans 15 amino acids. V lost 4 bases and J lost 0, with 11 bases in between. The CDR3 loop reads CASSFSGSSYNEQFF. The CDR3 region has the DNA TGTGCCAGCAGCTTTAGCGGAAGCTCCTACAATGAGCAGTTCTTC.

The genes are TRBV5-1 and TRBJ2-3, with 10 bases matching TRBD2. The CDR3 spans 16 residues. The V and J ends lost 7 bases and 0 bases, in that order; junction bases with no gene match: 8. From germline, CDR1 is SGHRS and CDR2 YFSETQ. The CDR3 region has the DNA TGCGCCAGCTCCCGGACTAGCGGCCCTAGCACAGATACGCAGTATTTT. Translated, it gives CASSRTSGPSTDTQYF.

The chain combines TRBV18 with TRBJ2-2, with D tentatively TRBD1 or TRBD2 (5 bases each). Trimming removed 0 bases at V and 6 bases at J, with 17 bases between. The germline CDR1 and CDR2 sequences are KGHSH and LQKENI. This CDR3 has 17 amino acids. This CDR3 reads CASSPPRGRLLAGELFF. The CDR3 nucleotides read TGTGCCAGCTCACCACCGAGGGGACGGTTATTGGCCGGGGAGCTGTTTTTT.

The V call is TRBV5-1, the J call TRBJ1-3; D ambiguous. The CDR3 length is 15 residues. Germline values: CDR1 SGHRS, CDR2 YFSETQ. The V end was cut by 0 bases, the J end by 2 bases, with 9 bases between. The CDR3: CASSLGGRAGNTIYF. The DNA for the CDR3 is TGCGCCAGCAGCTTGGGAGGTAGAGCTGGAAACACCATATATTTT.

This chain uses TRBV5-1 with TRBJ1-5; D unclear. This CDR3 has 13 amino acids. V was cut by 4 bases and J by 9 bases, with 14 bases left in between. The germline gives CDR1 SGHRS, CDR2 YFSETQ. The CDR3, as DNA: TGCGCCAGCAGCAAAGACGTAGTCGGGCCCCAGCATTTT. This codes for CASSKDVVGPQHF.

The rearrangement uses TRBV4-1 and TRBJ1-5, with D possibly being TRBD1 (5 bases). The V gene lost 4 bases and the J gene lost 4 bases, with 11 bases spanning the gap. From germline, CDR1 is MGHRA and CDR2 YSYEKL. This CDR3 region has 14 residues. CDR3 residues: CASSLQAGNQPQHF. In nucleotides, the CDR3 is TGCGCCAGCAGCCTCCAGGCAGGGAATCAGCCCCAGCATTTT.

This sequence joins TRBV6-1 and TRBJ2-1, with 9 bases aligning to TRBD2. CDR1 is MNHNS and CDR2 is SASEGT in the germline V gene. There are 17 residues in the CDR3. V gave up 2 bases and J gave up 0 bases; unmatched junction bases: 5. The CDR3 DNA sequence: TGTGCCAGCAGTGAACTAGCGGGATCGAGCTCCTACAATGAGCAGTTCTTC. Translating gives CASSELAGSSSYNEQFF.

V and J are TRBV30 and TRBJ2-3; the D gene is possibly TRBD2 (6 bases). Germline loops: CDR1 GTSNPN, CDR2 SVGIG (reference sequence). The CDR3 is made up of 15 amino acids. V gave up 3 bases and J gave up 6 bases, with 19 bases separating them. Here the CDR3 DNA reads TGTGCCTGGAGCCGGGACTGGGCAGAAACGGATACGCAGTATTTT. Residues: CAWSRDWAETDTQYF.

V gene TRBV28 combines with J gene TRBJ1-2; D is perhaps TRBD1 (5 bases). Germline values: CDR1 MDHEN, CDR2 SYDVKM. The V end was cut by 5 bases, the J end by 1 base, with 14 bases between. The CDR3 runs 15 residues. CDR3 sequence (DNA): TGTGCCAGCAGTCCACCGACAGACCGTAACTATGGCTACACCTTC. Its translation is CASSPPTDRNYGYTF.